The 2 T cell receptor beta chains below all came from one sample that was sequenced in a study of blood T cells in healthy people across ages. A second PCR, run for about 6 to 11 cycles, used a sample-barcoded 5' primer plus a J-beta primer mix. TCRdb re-derived calls from the 5' RACE reads in MiXCR, one entry per CDR3 protein. The repertoire has about 1.4 million distinct CDR3 sequences, roughly 64% of them found once; the top ten carry 6.7%. Source material: blood. Receptor source: a man younger than 35 in good health.

The chain uses TRBV4-2 and TRBJ2-3; 7 bases align to TRBD2. The germline V gene has CDR1 LGHNA and CDR2 YNFKEQ. After removal of 0 bases from V and 6 bases from J, the junction contained 6 bases not matched to a gene. This CDR3 spans 15 amino acids. CDR3 loop: CASSQDEAGLDTQYF. The CDR3 region has the DNA TGTGCCAGCAGCCAAGATGAAGCGGGGTTGGATACGCAGTATTTT.

The gene calls are TRBV10-2 and TRBJ2-1, with TRBD2 matching over 10 bases. Germline CDR1 WSHSY, CDR2 SAAADI. This CDR3 spans 14 amino acids. The J segment lost 8 bases and the V segment lost 4 bases, leaving 5 bases of the junction unmatched. The CDR3 sequence: CASSGLAGVDEQFF. DNA of the CDR3: TGCGCCAGCAGTGGTCTAGCGGGAGTCGATGAGCAGTTCTTC.